Listed here is a single TCR beta chain. The length of the CDR3 is 16 residues. V trimming: 5 bases; J trimming: 1 base; junction bases outside the gene matches: 3. CDR1 is LGHNA, CDR2 YNFKEQ, per germline. The data stem from a study of cytomegalovirus exposure and HLA in healthy donors. The PCR was carried out with 60 Vbeta primers and 13 Jbeta primers. Method: immunoSEQ multiplex PCR; TCRdb's copy keeps in-frame clones and lacks some. The sample has 100,000 to 150,000 clones. The V call is TRBV4-2, the J call TRBJ2-7; 15 nucleotides agree with TRBD2. The origin of this receptor is a woman aged 40 to 50 in good health and CMV-seronegative. The source material was PBMCs. CDR3 in amino acids: CASSSGTSGGSYEQYF. In DNA, the CDR3 is TGTGCCAGCAGCTCCGGGACTAGCGGGGGGTCCTACGAGCAGTACTTC.